These T cell receptor beta chains were read from a single sample in a study of blood T cell repertoires in COVID-19. The protocol was immunoSEQ multiplex PCR, while the TCRdb copy is restricted to in-frame clones and leaves out a portion. The data hold under 300,000 clones, with approximately 88% observed a single time. The sequencing sample was made of PBMCs or T cells enriched from blood (not recorded which). These receptors were collected from a woman aged 40 to 49 who had been exposed to COVID-19. Both conserved end residues are part of each CDR3. The order of the fields is clone size, J gene, D gene, V gene, CDR3 DNA, CDR3 protein. The D gene is left open where the match is weak. Some rows have no size entry. The others give once, few or many, or a class for an expanded clone.

. | TRBJ2-1 | . | TRBV6-5 | TGTGCCAGCAGTTCAAACCAGGCCTCCGGCAATGAGCAGTTCTTC | CASSSNQASGNEQFF
once | TRBJ2-2 | TRBD2 | TRBV5-1 | TGCGCCAGCAGCGTGACTAGCGGACAGTGGCGAGGGGAGCTGTTTTTT | CASSVTSGQWRGELFF
. | TRBJ2-7 | TRBD1 | TRBV10-2 | TGCGCCATGGGACAGGGAGTCTACGAGCAGTACTTC | CAMGQGVYEQYF
. | TRBJ1-4 | . | TRBV25-1 | TGTGCCAGCAGTGCGGGGTCAGATTATGAAAAACTGTTTTTT | CASSAGSDYEKLFF
once | TRBJ2-7 | . | TRBV28 | TGTGCCAGCAGCCCGCCCGGGAGATACGAGCAGTACTTC | CASSPPGRYEQYF
. | TRBJ2-3 | . | TRBV25-1 | TGTGCCAGCAGTGAAGTCAGGGGCGACACAGATACGCAGTATTTT | CASSEVRGDTDTQYF
. | TRBJ2-7 | . | TRBV15 | TGTGCCACCAGCCGCGACACGATCTCCTACGAGCAGTACTTC | CATSRDTISYEQYF
. | TRBJ2-1 | TRBD2 | TRBV27 | TGTGCCAGCAGTTTAGGTCCGGGGGGGACCTACAATGAGCAGTTCTTC | CASSLGPGGTYNEQFF
. | TRBJ2-3 | TRBD2 | TRBV9 | TGTGCCAGCAGCGCTTCTAGCGGGGGCGGACAAGATACGCAGTATTTT | CASSASSGGGQDTQYF
. | TRBJ2-3 | . | TRBV2 | TGTGCCTGCTCAACTGGCACAGATACGCAGTATTTT | CACSTGTDTQYF
. | TRBJ2-2 | TRBD2 | TRBV7-8 | TGTGCCAGCCTGCGGGTAGCGGGATTTGTGTGGACCGGGGAGCTGTTTTTT | CASLRVAGFVWTGELFF
. | TRBJ1-1 | . | TRBV28 | TGTGCCAGCAGTTGGGCAGCGAACACTGAAGCTTTCTTT | CASSWAANTEAFF
. | TRBJ1-1 | . | TRBV7-9 | TGTGCCAGCAGCTTAGTGGGGGGGAACACTGAAGCTTTCTTT | CASSLVGGNTEAFF
. | TRBJ1-2 | TRBD1 | TRBV29-1 | TGCAGCGTTGATTCAGGGCCAAGACAGGGCCGCTATGGCTACACCTTC | CSVDSGPRQGRYGYTF
few | TRBJ2-7 | TRBD1 | TRBV28 | TGTGCCAGCAGTCCCGGGGACAGGGATATTTACGAGCAGTACTTC | CASSPGDRDIYEQYF
. | TRBJ2-3 | TRBD2 | TRBV28 | TGTGCCATCAGGGGCGGGGGGTACGGCACAGATACGCAGTATTTT | CAIRGGGYGTDTQYF
. | TRBJ1-1 | TRBD1 | TRBV6-1 | TGTGCCAGCAGTGGGGCGACAGGGAAGTGGACCACTGAAGCTTTCTTT | CASSGATGKWTTEAFF
. | TRBJ1-3 | . | TRBV11-3 | TGTGCCAGCAGCCCTAATGCGGGAAACACCATATATTTT | CASSPNAGNTIYF
. | TRBJ1-5 | TRBD1 | TRBV28 | TGTGCCAGCAGTCCCAGGCGACAGGGGATCGATAGCAATCAGCCCCAGCATTTT | CASSPRRQGIDSNQPQHF
. | TRBJ1-4 | TRBD1 | TRBV7-9 | TGTGCCAGCAGCTTAGGGACAGGGGGGGCAACTAATGAAAAACTGTTTTTT | CASSLGTGGATNEKLFF
. | TRBJ1-2 | TRBD1 | TRBV14 | TGTGCCAGCAGCCAAACTGGGACAGCTAACTATGGCTACACCTTC | CASSQTGTANYGYTF
. | TRBJ2-1 | . | TRBV13 | TGTGCCAGCAGCTTGGCTAGCGCGTACAATGAGCAGTTCTTC | CASSLASAYNEQFF
. | TRBJ2-7 | . | TRBV28 | TGTGCCAGCCGAAGTCAGGGTAGCAACTACGAGCAGTACTTC | CASRSQGSNYEQYF
. | TRBJ2-4 | . | TRBV28 | TGTGCCAGCAGCGCCGAGAGGAGGCCAGCCAAAAACATTCAGTACTTC | CASSAERRPAKNIQYF
once | TRBJ1-2 | TRBD1 | TRBV10-3 | TGTGCCATCAGGGACGACCAAAGACAGGGAGGAGGCTACACCTTC | CAIRDDQRQGGGYTF
. | TRBJ2-3 | TRBD2 | TRBV7-2 | TGTGCCAGCAGCTCAACTAGCGGGAGGTCAGGTTTTTCGGCAGATACGCAGTATTTT | CASSSTSGRSGFSADTQYF